The rows below give T cell receptor beta chains drawn from one sample of a study of blood T cell repertoires in COVID-19. Generated by immunoSEQ multiplex PCR, the TCRdb table keeps only in-frame clones and is missing some. The sample records 25,000 to 35,000 clones, just over 90% being singletons. Input material: peripheral blood. The receptors here all came from a man over 45 with active COVID-19. CDR3s include the opening cysteine and the closing phenylalanine or tryptophan. Each record gives: clone size, D gene, J gene, V gene, CDR3 protein, CDR3 DNA. A D gene is named only where the DNA matches it firmly. The size field is filled for only some rows; it gives once, few, many or a size class.

NA,NA,TRBJ1-6,TRBV2,CASSEATANSPLHF,TGTGCCAGCAGTGAAGCGACAGCTAATTCACCCCTCCACTTT
NA,TRBD1,TRBJ1-4,TRBV6-1,CASSEAQGASKEKLFF,TGTGCCAGCAGTGAAGCCCAGGGGGCGTCTAAAGAAAAACTGTTTTTT
NA,TRBD1,TRBJ2-2,TRBV29-1,CSVVQGATGELFF,TGCAGCGTTGTACAGGGGGCGACCGGGGAGCTGTTTTTT
NA,TRBD2,TRBJ2-7,TRBV4-2,CASSQDQAGVTYEQYF,TGTGCCAGCAGCCAAGATCAAGCGGGAGTCACCTACGAGCAGTACTTC
NA,TRBD1,TRBJ2-1,TRBV14,CASSQATGAGSYNEQFF,TGTGCCAGCAGCCAGGCTACAGGGGCCGGTTCCTACAATGAGCAGTTCTTC
NA,NA,TRBJ1-6,TRBV27,CASFGPGTLLHF,TGTGCCAGCTTCGGGCCCGGGACACTACTCCACTTT
NA,TRBD1,TRBJ1-2,TRBV7-3,CATGSGTVYGYTF,TGTGCCACCGGGTCCGGGACAGTCTATGGCTACACCTTC
NA,TRBD2,TRBJ2-7,TRBV13,CASSLEASGDTYEQYF,TGTGCCAGCAGCTTAGAGGCTAGCGGGGACACCTACGAGCAGTACTTC
NA,TRBD1,TRBJ1-1,TRBV30,CAWTDRGRMNTEAFF,TGTGCCTGGACGGACAGGGGCCGGATGAACACTGAAGCTTTCTTT
NA,NA,TRBJ2-3,TRBV7-2,CASSSGFSPADTQYF,TGTGCCAGCAGCTCTGGGTTTAGCCCAGCAGATACGCAGTATTTT
NA,NA,TRBJ2-4,TRBV19,CASSDRTTAKNIQYF,TGTGCCAGTAGTGACCGGACAACAGCCAAAAACATTCAGTACTTC
NA,NA,TRBJ2-3,TRBV5-4,CASSGTLAGTDTQYF,TGTGCCAGCAGCGGAACCCTAGCTGGCACAGATACGCAGTATTTT
NA,NA,TRBJ2-3,TRBV29-1,CSATDSGTDTQYF,TGCAGCGCTACCGACTCGGGGACAGATACGCAGTATTTT
NA,NA,TRBJ2-7,TRBV7-2,CASSFTPTYEQYF,TGTGCCAGCAGCTTTACACCAACCTACGAGCAGTACTTC
NA,TRBD2,TRBJ2-7,TRBV14,CASSQGGGRAYEQYF,TGTGCCAGCAGCCAAGGTGGCGGGAGGGCCTACGAGCAGTACTTC
NA,TRBD1,TRBJ2-3,TRBV28,CASSSGTGNTDTQYF,TGTGCCAGCAGTTCCGGGACAGGGAACACAGATACGCAGTATTTT
NA,NA,TRBJ2-6,TRBV6-5,CASSYSSPGANVLTF,TGTGCCAGCAGTTACTCGAGTCCCGGGGCCAACGTCCTGACTTTC
NA,NA,TRBJ2-5,TRBV9,CASSSRQDQETQYF,TGTGCCAGCAGCTCAAGACAGGACCAAGAGACCCAGTACTTC
NA,TRBD1,TRBJ1-1,TRBV2,CASSDRGTADRGAFF,TGTGCCAGCAGTGATCGCGGGACAGCAGATCGTGGAGCTTTCTTT
NA,TRBD1,TRBJ1-5,TRBV18,CASSGTGEPQHF,TGTGCCAGCTCTGGGACAGGGGAGCCCCAGCATTTT
NA,TRBD2,TRBJ2-5,TRBV5-1,CASSLGSGRETQYF,TGCGCCAGCAGCTTGGGCAGCGGGAGAGAGACCCAGTACTTC
NA,TRBD1,TRBJ2-5,TRBV19,CASSMRTGRLQETQYF,TGTGCCAGTAGTATGCGGACAGGAAGACTACAAGAGACCCAGTACTTC
NA,NA,TRBJ2-7,TRBV7-9,CASTSLAQGYEQYF,TGTGCCAGCACCTCCCTGGCGCAGGGCTACGAGCAGTACTTC
NA,NA,TRBJ2-7,TRBV3-1/TRBV3-2,CASSPLGLYEQYF,TGTGCCAGCAGCCCTCTGGGGCTCTACGAGCAGTACTTC
once,TRBD2,TRBJ2-1,TRBV28,CASRGAGGNNEQFF,TGTGCCAGCAGAGGAGCGGGAGGAAACAATGAGCAGTTCTTC
NA,TRBD2,TRBJ2-1,TRBV6-4,CASRPLAGGADEQFF,TGTGCCAGCAGACCACTAGCGGGGGGCGCAGATGAGCAGTTCTTC
NA,NA,TRBJ2-5,TRBV18,CASSPPRGTGTQYF,TGTGCCAGCTCACCACCTAGGGGAACGGGGACCCAGTACTTC
NA,NA,TRBJ2-3,TRBV5-1,CASSPGTGHPDTQYF,TGCGCCAGCAGCCCCGGCACAGGGCACCCAGATACGCAGTATTTT
NA,TRBD2,TRBJ2-3,TRBV18,CASSQGLAATDTQYF,TGTGCCAGCTCACAGGGACTAGCTGCCACAGATACGCAGTATTTT
NA,TRBD1,TRBJ1-2,TRBV7-9,CASSLGQGVYGYTF,TGTGCCAGCAGCTTAGGCCAGGGGGTCTATGGCTACACCTTC
NA,TRBD2,TRBJ2-1,TRBV7-8,CASSLVAGVSYNEQFF,TGTGCCAGCAGCTTAGTAGCGGGAGTCTCCTACAATGAGCAGTTCTTC
NA,TRBD2,TRBJ2-7,TRBV6-2/TRBV6-3,CASRPSGKTYEQYF,TGTGCCAGCAGGCCTAGCGGGAAGACATACGAGCAGTACTTC
once,TRBD1,TRBJ1-2,TRBV30,CAWKQGGYGYTF,TGTGCCTGGAAACAGGGGGGCTATGGCTACACCTTC
NA,NA,TRBJ2-3,TRBV7-9,CASSFSGVADTQYF,TGTGCCAGCAGCTTTTCAGGTGTCGCGGATACGCAGTATTTT
NA,TRBD2,TRBJ2-2,TRBV3-1/TRBV3-2,CASSLVVGTSEIGELFF,TGTGCCAGCAGTCTCGTCGTAGGGACTAGCGAAATCGGGGAGCTGTTTTTT
NA,NA,TRBJ2-1,TRBV19,CASSWGGASYNEQFF,TGTGCCAGTAGTTGGGGGGGGGCCTCCTACAATGAGCAGTTCTTC
few,NA,TRBJ2-2,TRBV14,CASSPGTNTGELFF,TGTGCCAGCAGCCCCGGGACTAACACCGGGGAGCTGTTTTTT
NA,TRBD2,TRBJ2-7,TRBV10-2,CASRVGLAGNYEQYF,TGCGCCAGCAGGGTGGGACTAGCGGGAAACTACGAGCAGTACTTC
once,NA,TRBJ2-7,TRBV5-1,CASSPVLASGVYEQYF,TGCGCCAGCAGCCCCGTGTTGGCGTCGGGGGTCTACGAGCAGTACTTC
once,TRBD2,TRBJ2-1,TRBV7-9,CASSFWGGSYNEQFF,TGTGCCAGCAGCTTTTGGGGGGGCTCCTACAATGAGCAGTTCTTC
NA,NA,TRBJ2-7,TRBV10-3,CAISEMDRRGTYEQYF,TGTGCCATCAGTGAGATGGACAGGCGGGGCACCTACGAGCAGTACTTC
NA,TRBD1,TRBJ1-1,TRBV28,CASRTPGGSKAFF,TGTGCCAGCAGGACTCCAGGGGGTTCGAAAGCTTTCTTT
few,NA,TRBJ1-1,TRBV5-1,CASSLATGGISEAFF,TGCGCCAGCAGCTTGGCGACCGGAGGAATCTCTGAAGCTTTCTTT
NA,TRBD2,TRBJ2-7,TRBV6-5,CASRIAGGPYEQYF,TGTGCCAGCAGGATAGCGGGAGGGCCCTACGAGCAGTACTTC
NA,TRBD2,TRBJ2-2,TRBV19,CASSFLGLAGGDTGELFF,TGTGCCAGTAGTTTCTTGGGACTAGCGGGAGGGGACACCGGGGAGCTGTTTTTT
NA,TRBD1,TRBJ2-7,TRBV29-1,CSVEKQGAPYEQYF,TGCAGCGTTGAAAAACAGGGGGCCCCCTACGAGCAGTACTTC
NA,TRBD2,TRBJ2-3,TRBV30,CAWSGAGVLDTQYF,TGTGCCTGGAGTGGAGCGGGAGTACTCGATACGCAGTATTTT
NA,TRBD1,TRBJ2-7,TRBV18,CASSPPGPSGTGHYEQYF,TGTGCCAGCTCACCACCGGGCCCTTCCGGGACAGGGCACTACGAGCAGTACTTC
NA,TRBD1,TRBJ1-3,TRBV27,CASSPRTGGSGNTIYF,TGTGCCAGCAGTCCAAGGACAGGCGGCTCTGGAAACACCATATATTTT
once,TRBD2,TRBJ2-5,TRBV19,CASSRTSGYQETQYF,TGTGCCAGTAGCCGGACTAGCGGGTATCAAGAGACCCAGTACTTC
medium-sized,TRBD2,TRBJ2-2,TRBV12-5,CASGPLLAENTGELFF,TGTGCTAGTGGTCCCCTTCTAGCGGAGAACACCGGGGAGCTGTTTTTT
NA,NA,TRBJ1-2,TRBV4-1,CASSQLPQGTYLDYGYTF,TGCGCCAGCAGCCAATTGCCACAGGGAACATATTTGGACTATGGCTACACCTTC
NA,TRBD2,TRBJ2-7,TRBV7-3,CASSPTSGAYEQYF,TGTGCCAGCAGCCCCACTAGCGGGGCCTACGAGCAGTACTTC